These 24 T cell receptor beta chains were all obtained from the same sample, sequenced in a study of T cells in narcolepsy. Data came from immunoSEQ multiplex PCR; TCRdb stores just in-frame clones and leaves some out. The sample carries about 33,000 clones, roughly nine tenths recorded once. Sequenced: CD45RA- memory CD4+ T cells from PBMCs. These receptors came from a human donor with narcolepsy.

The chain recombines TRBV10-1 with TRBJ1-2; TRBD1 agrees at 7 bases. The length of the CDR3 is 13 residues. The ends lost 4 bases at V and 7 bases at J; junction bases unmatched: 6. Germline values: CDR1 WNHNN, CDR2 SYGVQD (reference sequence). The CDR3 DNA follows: TGCGCCAGCAGTGGGAGTACAGGGGCTGGCTACACCTTC. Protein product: CASSGSTGAGYTF.

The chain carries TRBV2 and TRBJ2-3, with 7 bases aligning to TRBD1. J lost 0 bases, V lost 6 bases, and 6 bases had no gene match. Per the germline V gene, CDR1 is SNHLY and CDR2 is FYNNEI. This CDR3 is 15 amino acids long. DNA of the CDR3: TGTGCCAGCAGCGATATGACAGGGAGCACAGATACGCAGTATTTT. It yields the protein CASSDMTGSTDTQYF.

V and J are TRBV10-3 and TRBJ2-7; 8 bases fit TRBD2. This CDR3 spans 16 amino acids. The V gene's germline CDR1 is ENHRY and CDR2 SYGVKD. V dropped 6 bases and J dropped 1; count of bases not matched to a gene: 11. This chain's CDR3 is CAIRVTSGEGSYEQYF. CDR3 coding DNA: TGTGCCATCAGGGTCACTAGCGGAGAGGGATCCTACGAGCAGTACTTC.

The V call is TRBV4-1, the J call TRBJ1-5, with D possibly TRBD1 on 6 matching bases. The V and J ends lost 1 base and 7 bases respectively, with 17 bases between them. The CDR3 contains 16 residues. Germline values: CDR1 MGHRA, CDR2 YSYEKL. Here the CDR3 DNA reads TGCGCCAGCAGCCAAGCGCCAGTCAGGGGACCCCAGCCCCAGCATTTT. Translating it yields CASSQAPVRGPQPQHF.

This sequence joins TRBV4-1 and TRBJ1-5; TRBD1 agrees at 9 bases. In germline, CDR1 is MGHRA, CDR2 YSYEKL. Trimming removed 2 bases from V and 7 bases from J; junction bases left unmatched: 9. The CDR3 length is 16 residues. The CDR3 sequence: CASSQSGQGQAQPQHF. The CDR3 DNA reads TGCGCCAGCAGCCAATCGGGACAGGGCCAGGCCCAGCCCCAGCATTTT.

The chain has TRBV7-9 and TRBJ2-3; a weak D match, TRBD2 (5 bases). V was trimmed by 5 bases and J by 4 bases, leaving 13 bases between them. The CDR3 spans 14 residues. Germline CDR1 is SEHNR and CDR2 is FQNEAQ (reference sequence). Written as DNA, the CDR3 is TGTGCCAGCAGCAAGAGGGTCGCTGCAGATACGCAGTATTTT. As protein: CASSKRVAADTQYF.

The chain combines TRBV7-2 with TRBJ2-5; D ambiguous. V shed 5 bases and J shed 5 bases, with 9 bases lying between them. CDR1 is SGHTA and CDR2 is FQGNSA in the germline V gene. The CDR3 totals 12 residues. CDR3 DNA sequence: TGTGCCAGCAGCCCGGACCTGGAGACCCAGTACTTC. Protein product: CASSPDLETQYF.

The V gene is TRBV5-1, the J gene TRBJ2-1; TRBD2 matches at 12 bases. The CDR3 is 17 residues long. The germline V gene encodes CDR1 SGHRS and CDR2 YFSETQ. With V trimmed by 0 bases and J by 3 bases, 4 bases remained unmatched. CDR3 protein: CASSLGLAGDFYNEQFF. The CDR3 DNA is TGCGCCAGCAGCTTGGGACTAGCGGGAGACTTCTACAATGAGCAGTTCTTC.

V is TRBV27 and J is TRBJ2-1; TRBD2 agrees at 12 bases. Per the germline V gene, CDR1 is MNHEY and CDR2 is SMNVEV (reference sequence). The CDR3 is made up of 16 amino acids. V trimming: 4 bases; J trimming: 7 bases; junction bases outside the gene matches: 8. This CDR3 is CASSSLAGGSGNEQFF. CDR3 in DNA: TGTGCCAGCAGTTCTCTAGCGGGGGGGTCTGGGAATGAGCAGTTCTTC.

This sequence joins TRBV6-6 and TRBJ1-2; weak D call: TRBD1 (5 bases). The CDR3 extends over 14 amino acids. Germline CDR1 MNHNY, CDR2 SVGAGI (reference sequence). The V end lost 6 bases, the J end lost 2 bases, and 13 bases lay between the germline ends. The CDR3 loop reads CASSPFGANYGYTF. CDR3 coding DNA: TGTGCCAGCAGCCCTTTCGGGGCCAACTATGGCTACACCTTC.

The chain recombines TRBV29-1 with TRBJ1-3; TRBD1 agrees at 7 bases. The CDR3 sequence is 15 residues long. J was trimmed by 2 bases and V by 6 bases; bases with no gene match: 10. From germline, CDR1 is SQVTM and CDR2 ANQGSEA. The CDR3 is CSVAKSDRAGNTIYF. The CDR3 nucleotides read TGCAGCGTAGCTAAATCCGACAGGGCTGGAAACACCATATATTTT.

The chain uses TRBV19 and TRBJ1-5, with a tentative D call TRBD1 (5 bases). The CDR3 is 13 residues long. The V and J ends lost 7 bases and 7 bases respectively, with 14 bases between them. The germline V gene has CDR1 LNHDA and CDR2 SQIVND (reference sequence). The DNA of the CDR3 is TGTGCCAGTACCTTCTGGGGCGAACAGCCCCAGCATTTT. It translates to CASTFWGEQPQHF. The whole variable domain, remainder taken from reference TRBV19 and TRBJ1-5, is DGGITQSPKYLFRKEGQNVTLSCEQNLNHDAMYWYRQDPGQGLRLIYYSQIVNDFQKGDIAEGYSVSREKKESFPLTVTSAQKNPTAFYLCASTFWGEQPQHFGDGTRLSIL.

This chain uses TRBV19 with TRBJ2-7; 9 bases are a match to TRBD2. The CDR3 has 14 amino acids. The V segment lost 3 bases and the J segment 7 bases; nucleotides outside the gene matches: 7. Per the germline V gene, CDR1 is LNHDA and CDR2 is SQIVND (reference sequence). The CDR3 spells CASSMGGTSKEQYF. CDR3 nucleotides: TGTGCCAGTAGTATGGGCGGGACTAGCAAAGAGCAGTACTTC.

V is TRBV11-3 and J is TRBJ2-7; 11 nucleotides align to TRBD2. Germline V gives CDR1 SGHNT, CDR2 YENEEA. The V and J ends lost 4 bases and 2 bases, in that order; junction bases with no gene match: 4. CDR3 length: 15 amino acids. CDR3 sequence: CASSYLAGGTYEQYF. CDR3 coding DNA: TGTGCCAGCAGCTATCTAGCGGGGGGTACCTACGAGCAGTACTTC.

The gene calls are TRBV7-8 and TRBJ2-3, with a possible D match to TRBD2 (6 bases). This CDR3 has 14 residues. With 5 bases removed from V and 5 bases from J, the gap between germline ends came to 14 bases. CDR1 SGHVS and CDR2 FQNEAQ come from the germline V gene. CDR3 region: CASSPGLRVDTQYF. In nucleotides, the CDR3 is TGTGCCAGCAGCCCGGGACTGCGGGTAGATACGCAGTATTTT.

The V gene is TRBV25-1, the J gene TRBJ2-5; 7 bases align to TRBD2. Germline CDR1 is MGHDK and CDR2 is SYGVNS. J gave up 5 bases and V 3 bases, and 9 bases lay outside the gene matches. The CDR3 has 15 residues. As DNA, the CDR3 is TGTGCCAGCAGTGAGAGGGGAGGGACGCACGAGACCCAGTACTTC. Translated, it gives CASSERGGTHETQYF.

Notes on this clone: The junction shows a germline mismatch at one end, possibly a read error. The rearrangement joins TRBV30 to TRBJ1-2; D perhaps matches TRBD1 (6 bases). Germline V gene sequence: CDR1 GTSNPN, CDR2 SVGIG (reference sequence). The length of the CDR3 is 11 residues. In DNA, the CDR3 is TGTGCCTGGAGTTTAACCTCCGGACAGTCCTTC. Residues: CAWSLTSGQSF.

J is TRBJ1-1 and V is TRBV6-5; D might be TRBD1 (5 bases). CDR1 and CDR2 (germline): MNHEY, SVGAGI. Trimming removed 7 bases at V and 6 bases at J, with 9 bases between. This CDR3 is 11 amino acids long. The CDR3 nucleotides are TGTGCCAGCAATACAGGCCCTGAAGCTTTCTTT. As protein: CASNTGPEAFF.

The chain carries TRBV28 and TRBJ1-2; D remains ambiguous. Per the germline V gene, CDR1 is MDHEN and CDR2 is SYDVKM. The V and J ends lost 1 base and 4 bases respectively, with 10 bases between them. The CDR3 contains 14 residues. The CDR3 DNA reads TGTGCCAGCAGTTTATCGGGAGGTCTCTATGGCTACACCTTC. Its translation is CASSLSGGLYGYTF.

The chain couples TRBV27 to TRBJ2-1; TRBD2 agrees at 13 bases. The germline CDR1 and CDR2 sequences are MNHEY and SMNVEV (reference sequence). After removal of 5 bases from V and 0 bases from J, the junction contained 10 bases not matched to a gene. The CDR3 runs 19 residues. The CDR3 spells CASSPGGTSGTSSYNEQFF. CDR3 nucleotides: TGTGCCAGCAGTCCGGGAGGGACTAGCGGGACGAGCTCCTACAATGAGCAGTTCTTC.

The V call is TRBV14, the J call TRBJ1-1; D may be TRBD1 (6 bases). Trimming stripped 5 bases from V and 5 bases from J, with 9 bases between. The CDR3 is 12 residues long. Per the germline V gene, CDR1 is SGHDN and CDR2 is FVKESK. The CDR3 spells CASSNRVTEAFF. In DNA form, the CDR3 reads TGTGCCAGCAGCAACAGGGTGACTGAAGCTTTCTTT. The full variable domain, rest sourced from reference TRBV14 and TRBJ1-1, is EAGVTQFPSHSVIEKGQTVTLRCDPISGHDNLYWYRRVMGKEIKFLLHFVKESKQDESGMPNNRFLAERTGGTYSTLKVQPAELEDSGVYFCASSNRVTEAFFGQGTRLTVV.

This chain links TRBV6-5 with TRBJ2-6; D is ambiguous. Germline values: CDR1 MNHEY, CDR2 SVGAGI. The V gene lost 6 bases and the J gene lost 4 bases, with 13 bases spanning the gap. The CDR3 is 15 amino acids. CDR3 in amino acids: CASSLRWSGANVLTF. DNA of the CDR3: TGTGCCAGCAGCCTCCGATGGTCAGGGGCCAACGTCCTGACTTTC.

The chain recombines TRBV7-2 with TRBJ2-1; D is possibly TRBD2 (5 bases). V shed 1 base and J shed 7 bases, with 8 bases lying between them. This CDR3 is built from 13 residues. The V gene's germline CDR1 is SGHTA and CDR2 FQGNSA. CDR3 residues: CASSLVGGNEQFF. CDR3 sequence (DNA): TGTGCCAGCAGCTTAGTAGGCGGGAATGAGCAGTTCTTC.

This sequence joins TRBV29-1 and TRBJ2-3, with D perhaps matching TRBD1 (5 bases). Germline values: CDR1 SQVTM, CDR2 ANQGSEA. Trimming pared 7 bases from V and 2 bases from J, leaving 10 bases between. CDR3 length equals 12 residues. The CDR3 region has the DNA TGCAGCGATGCAGGGTCCACAGATACGCAGTATTTT. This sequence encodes CSDAGSTDTQYF.